One TCR beta chain is described in this entry. What it recognizes is unknown. This sample was taken from a study of siplizumab effects on memory and regulatory T cells. General study findings and limits: Significantly reduced by siplizumab was the cumulative frequency of alloreactive sequences, namely those traceable to unstimulated CD4+ memory cells. Proliferating Tregs' suppressive function in siplizumab cultures went unconfirmed. Memory cells seemed less diverse than naive T cells, which also seemed major contributors to the alloresponse. Roughly 80-97% of dividing CD4+ or CD8+ clones were without an attributable naive or memory phenotype.

V shed 3 bases and J shed 5 bases, with 3 bases lying between them. The CDR3 has 10 residues. Germline CDR1 reads DFQATT; CDR2 reads SNEGSKA (reference sequence). The assay was immunoSEQ multiplex PCR, and TCRdb's table has in-frame clones only and misses some. The table includes 75,000 to 100,000 clones, roughly 94% detected once. The sequence derives from a human donor in good health. Material: non-Treg CD4+ T cells sorted from blood. This sequence joins TRBV20-1 and TRBJ2-3, with D unclear. CDR3 in amino acids: CSASVDTQYF. DNA for the CDR3: TGCAGTGCTAGTGTAGATACGCAGTATTTT.